One sample yielded the 30 T cell receptor beta chains listed below, sequenced in a study of human T cells and chemical hapten exposure. Time point specified: healthy volunteer bleed at 6 weeks. Total RNA was isolated from unfractionated whole blood. TCRdb reprocessed the RACE reads with MiXCR, giving one entry per CDR3 protein. The table includes tens of thousands of distinct CDR3 sequences, about 5.5% detected once. Sequencing input: whole blood. These receptors came from a human donor in good health. Some clones in this sample may be carry-over from other donors' samples.

This clonotype was recorded at least ten times. This chain joins TRBV29-1 and TRBJ1-1, with 7 bases fitting TRBD1. Looked up from germline, CDR1 is SQVTM and CDR2 is ANQGSEA. Trimming cost V 7 bases and J 4 bases; bases outside gene matches: 9. The length of the CDR3 is 13 residues. CDR3 sequence reads: CSAMASGGTEAFF. CDR3 sequence (DNA): TGCAGCGCAATGGCGTCAGGGGGCACTGAAGCTTTCTTT.

There are many counts of this clonotype. The CDR3 DNA sequence: TGTGCCAGCACCTCCGGGACTAGCGGTCTAGCCAAAAACATTCAGTACTTC. It translates to CASTSGTSGLAKNIQYF. The chain has TRBV7-9 and TRBJ2-4; TRBD2 aligns across 11 bases. V lost 7 bases and J lost 0; bases outside the gene matches: 8. Germline CDR1 and CDR2: SEHNR and FQNEAQ (reference sequence). This CDR3 contains 17 residues.

In its sample, this clonotype was seen many times. The chain is built from TRBV6-5 and TRBJ2-7; D not resolved. The CDR3 is 11 residues long. The V and J ends lost 6 bases and 2 bases respectively, with 5 bases between them. CDR1 is MNHEY, CDR2 SVGAGI, per germline. CDR3 residues: CASRGTYEQYF. CDR3 bases: TGTGCCAGCAGAGGAACCTACGAGCAGTACTTC.

This clonotype ranks as medium-sized. Its ends do not fully match the called genes, so a read error is possible. J is TRBJ2-3 and V is TRBV11-2; no reliable D call. The CDR3 runs to 12 residues. Germline V gives CDR1 SGHAT, CDR2 FQNNGV. The CDR3 DNA is TGTGCCAGCAGCCTAGAAATAGATACGCAGTATTTT. Translation gives CASSLEIDTQYF.

In its sample, this clonotype was seen many times. J is TRBJ2-1 and V is TRBV28; TRBD1 might be the D (6 bases). The CDR3 runs to 14 residues. CDR1 is MDHEN, CDR2 SYDVKM, per germline. The V end was cut by 2 bases, the J end by 10 bases, with 15 bases between. This CDR3 reads CASSLELGATEQFF. The CDR3 DNA follows: TGTGCCAGCAGTTTAGAACTGGGGGCCACCGAGCAGTTCTTC.

This clonotype was recorded many times. The gene calls are TRBV10-3 and TRBJ2-2, with unresolved D. Trimming left V 8 bases short and J 4 bases short, with 14 bases between. Germline loops: CDR1 ENHRY, CDR2 SYGVKD. The CDR3 contains 14 residues. CDR3 coding DNA: TGTGCCATCTCCGAGACACAAAGCACCGGGGAGCTGTTTTTT. This translates into CAISETQSTGELFF.

This clonotype appeared many times. The CDR3 coding sequence is TGCAGTGTCCCACTCGGGACTAGCGGGGATACGCAGTATTTT. It codes for CSVPLGTSGDTQYF. V is TRBV20-1 and J is TRBJ2-3; 12 bases align to TRBD2. The V gene end was trimmed by 7 bases and the J gene end by 6 bases; junction bases not matched to a gene: 8. This CDR3 has 14 residues. The germline V gene has CDR1 DFQATT and CDR2 SNEGSKA (reference sequence).

This clonotype occurred many times. The gene calls are TRBV5-6 and TRBJ2-3; 10 bases agree with TRBD1. Germline V lookup: CDR1 SGHDT, CDR2 YYEEEE. V lost 7 bases, J lost 6 bases, and 5 bases stayed unmatched. The CDR3 is 13 amino acids. CDR3 residues: CASSDRGADTQYF. The DNA of the CDR3 is TGTGCCAGCTCGGACAGGGGGGCGGATACGCAGTATTTT.

This clonotype was seen at least ten times. In DNA, the CDR3 is TGTGCCAGCAATAGGGGGGAGACCGGGGAGCTGTTTTTT. This gives the protein CASNRGETGELFF. The chain carries TRBV6-2 or TRBV6-3 and TRBJ2-2, with D perhaps assigned TRBD1 or TRBD2 (6 bases each). This CDR3 region has 13 residues. Trimming pared 7 bases from V and 5 bases from J, leaving 11 bases between. Germline loops: CDR1 MNHEY, CDR2 SVGEGT.

The chain has TRBV11-2 and TRBJ2-1; unclear D gene. The V gene lost 4 bases and the J gene lost 6 bases, with 13 bases spanning the gap. Per germline, CDR1 SGHAT and CDR2 FQNNGV. The CDR3 has 14 residues. The CDR3 reads CASSSFGGRNEQFF. The CDR3 DNA reads as TGTGCCAGCAGCTCCTTCGGCGGCCGCAATGAGCAGTTCTTC.

This clonotype was recorded at least ten times. The V call is TRBV7-2, the J call TRBJ1-1, with 8 bases that match TRBD1. Germline V CDR1 and CDR2: SGHTA, FQGNSA. Trimming took 4 bases from V and 7 from J; bases not matched to a gene: 2. CDR3 length: 12 amino acids. The CDR3 DNA reads as TGTGCCAGCAGCTCTACAGGGGGTGAAGCTTTCTTT. Protein: CASSSTGGEAFF. The full variable domain, its missing parts supplied by reference TRBV7-2 and TRBJ1-1, is GAGVSQSPSNKVTEKGKDVELRCDPISGHTALYWYRQSLGQGLEFLIYFQGNSAPDKSGLPSDRFSAERTGGSVSTLTIQRTQQEDSAVYLCASSSTGGEAFFGQGTRLTVV.

In its sample, this clonotype was seen many times. The J gene is TRBJ2-1, the V gene TRBV29-1, with 11 bases matching TRBD2. The V segment lost 6 bases and the J segment 10 bases; nucleotides outside the gene matches: 5. This CDR3 is 12 amino acids long. Per the germline V gene, CDR1 is SQVTM and CDR2 is ANQGSEA. The CDR3 coding sequence is TGCAGCGTCACGGGACTAGCGGCCGAGCAGTTCTTC. Translation gives CSVTGLAAEQFF.

This clonotype was counted many times. The gene calls are TRBV24-1 and TRBJ2-3, with D perhaps matching TRBD1 (5 bases). CDR1 is KGHDR, CDR2 SFDVKD, per germline. Trimming removed 4 bases from V and 2 bases from J, with 9 bases in between. The length of the CDR3 is 14 residues. DNA of the CDR3: TGTGCCACCAGTGACCGGACATACACAGATACGCAGTATTTT. Its translation: CATSDRTYTDTQYF.

This clonotype has a count of ten or more. The chain has TRBV2 and TRBJ2-3, with unresolved D. The V gene's germline CDR1 is SNHLY and CDR2 FYNNEI. The CDR3 length is 13 residues. V was trimmed by 10 bases and J by 0 bases, leaving 11 bases between them. CDR3 bases: TGTGCCACTGCCGGGTGGAGCACAGATACGCAGTATTTT. Its protein product is CATAGWSTDTQYF.

This clonotype showed up many times. The chain is built from TRBV4-2 and TRBJ1-3; the match to TRBD1 covers 8 bases. Trimming removed 1 base from V and 2 bases from J; junction bases left unmatched: 4. Germline-derived CDR1 and CDR2 are LGHNA and YNFKEQ. This CDR3 is 16 amino acids long. The CDR3 loop reads CASSQGRQGPGNTIYF. The CDR3 DNA is TGTGCCAGCAGCCAAGGTCGACAGGGGCCTGGAAACACCATATATTTT.

This clonotype came up many times. V is TRBV2 and J is TRBJ1-4, with a weak D call TRBD1 (6 bases). Trimming cost V 7 bases and J 10 bases, with 16 bases left between them. The CDR3 runs to 13 residues. Germline CDR1 and CDR2: SNHLY and FYNNEI. The CDR3 region has the DNA TGTGCCAGCAATACAGGGATTTCTGGAAAACTGTTTTTT. Amino acid sequence: CASNTGISGKLFF.

This clonotype has a handful of counts. The rearrangement uses TRBV18 and TRBJ1-3; D is possibly TRBD1 (6 bases). V was cut by 0 bases and J by 1 base, with 16 bases left in between. This CDR3 comprises 18 residues. Germline V CDR1 and CDR2: KGHSH, LQKENI. This CDR3 reads CASSPPFGRGRSGNTIYF. CDR3 nucleotide sequence: TGTGCCAGCTCACCACCGTTCGGCAGGGGTCGGTCTGGAAACACCATATATTTT.

This clonotype is judged medium-sized (0.01 to 0.1%). The V and J genes are TRBV18 and TRBJ2-1; 10 bases fit TRBD2. The V segment lost 0 bases and the J segment 6 bases; nucleotides outside the gene matches: 5. Germline CDR1 is KGHSH and CDR2 is LQKENI. The CDR3 contains 16 residues. DNA for the CDR3: TGTGCCAGCTCACCACCGGGAGCGGGAGGGGGCAATGAGCAGTTCTTC. It is translated as CASSPPGAGGGNEQFF.

This clonotype has just a few counts. This chain's CDR3 is CASSYSRSEDEKLFF. The CDR3 DNA reads as TGTGCCAGCAGTTACTCCCGAAGTGAGGATGAAAAACTGTTTTTT. The J gene is TRBJ1-4, the V gene TRBV6-2 or TRBV6-3; D is ambiguous. Per germline, CDR1 MNHEY and CDR2 SVGEGT. The CDR3 loop spans 15 amino acids. Trimming removed 0 bases at V and 6 bases at J, with 11 bases between.

In the case of this clonotype: This may be a read error: a much more frequent sequence differs by one nucleotide. The rearrangement uses TRBV20-1 and TRBJ1-5; TRBD1 matches at 8 bases. This CDR3 contains 13 residues. Germline lookup yields CDR1 DFQATT and CDR2 SNEGSKA (reference sequence). Germline trimming cut 2 bases from V and 9 bases from J; bases unmatched to any gene: 6. The CDR3 loop is CSARLTGARPQHF. For the CDR3, the DNA is TGCAGTGCTAGATTGACAGGGGCTCGGCCCCAGCATTTT.

Many counts were recorded for this clonotype. The chain is built from TRBV28 and TRBJ2-1; D is unresolved. The CDR3 sequence is 13 residues long. V dropped 2 bases and J dropped 5 bases, with 7 bases sitting between them. The germline V gene has CDR1 MDHEN and CDR2 SYDVKM. CDR3 coding DNA: TGTGCCAGCAGTTTAATTGGACACAATGAGCAGTTCTTC. This encodes CASSLIGHNEQFF. Full variable domain (rest looked up from reference TRBV28 and TRBJ2-1): DVKVTQSSRYLVKRTGEKVFLECVQDMDHENMFWYRQDPGLGLRLIYFSYDVKMKEKGDIPEGYSVSREKKERFSLILESASTNQTSMYLCASSLIGHNEQFFGPGTRLTVL.

This clonotype was observed at least ten times. The CDR3 DNA sequence: TGCGCCAGCAGTCTCGCAGATACGCAGTATTTT. Protein: CASSLADTQYF. The chain has TRBV5-1 and TRBJ2-3; D ambiguous. The germline V gene has CDR1 SGHRS and CDR2 YFSETQ. V lost 5 bases and J lost 4, with 5 bases in between. The CDR3 contains 11 residues.

This clonotype was seen ten or more times. The gene calls are TRBV20-1 and TRBJ2-3; 11 bases line up with TRBD2. The CDR3 runs to 17 residues. The J segment lost 0 bases and the V segment lost 4 bases, leaving 9 bases of the junction unmatched. Germline assignment: CDR1 DFQATT and CDR2 SNEGSKA (reference sequence). CDR3 sequence: CSAKASGRFSSTDTQYF. CDR3 nucleotides: TGCAGTGCTAAGGCTAGCGGGAGGTTCTCTAGCACAGATACGCAGTATTTT.

This clonotype turned up a few times. This chain connects TRBV20-1 to TRBJ2-5; D unresolved. The ends were cut back, 6 bases at V and 3 bases at J, with 17 bases in the middle. This CDR3 has 14 amino acids. Per the germline V gene, CDR1 is DFQATT and CDR2 is SNEGSKA (reference sequence). CDR3 nucleotides: TGCAGTGCGGAGTATGGGCAGACGAAAGAGACCCAGTACTTC. It yields the protein CSAEYGQTKETQYF.

Comment on this clonotype: This could be a read error, since a much larger clone is one nucleotide away. The chain employs TRBV6-1 and TRBJ2-1; 8 bases are shared with TRBD2. V was pared by 3 bases and J by 8 bases, with 9 bases of the junction left unmatched. This CDR3 is built from 15 residues. Germline V lookup: CDR1 MNHNS, CDR2 SASEGT. The DNA for the CDR3 is TGTGCCAGCAGTGAGGTAACGGGGGGGTCAGATGAGCAGTTCTTC. Its protein is CASSEVTGGSDEQFF.

This clonotype was observed at least ten times. The V call is TRBV5-1, the J call TRBJ2-4; D possibly corresponds to TRBD2 (6 bases). Trimming left V 2 bases short and J 8 bases short, with 11 bases between. Germline lookup yields CDR1 SGHRS and CDR2 YFSETQ. This CDR3 has 13 residues. The CDR3: CASSFGLSDIQYF. The CDR3, as DNA: TGCGCCAGCAGCTTTGGACTATCCGACATTCAGTACTTC.

The rearrangement links TRBV20-1 to TRBJ1-5; D uncertain. There are 12 residues in the CDR3. Germline CDR1 reads DFQATT; CDR2 reads SNEGSKA (reference sequence). Trimming took off 3 bases at V and 5 bases at J, with 8 bases between the two ends. The CDR3 reads CSASRVDQPQHF. For the CDR3, the DNA is TGCAGTGCTAGTAGGGTGGATCAGCCCCAGCATTTT.

V and J are TRBV29-1 and TRBJ1-3; D ambiguous. This CDR3 region has 13 residues. Per the germline V gene, CDR1 is SQVTM and CDR2 is ANQGSEA. Trimming pared 3 bases from V and 0 bases from J, leaving 6 bases between. The CDR3 protein is CSVEVTSGNTIYF. Written as DNA, the CDR3 is TGCAGCGTTGAGGTGACCTCTGGAAACACCATATATTTT.

This chain joins TRBV5-5 and TRBJ1-4; D is undetermined. Trimming took 0 bases from V and 7 from J, leaving 7 bases between them. Germline V gene lookup returns CDR1 SGHKS and CDR2 YYEKEE (reference sequence). The CDR3 contains 13 residues. The CDR3 DNA reads TGTGCCAGCAGCTTGGTGCCAGGTGAAAAACTGTTTTTT. Its translation: CASSLVPGEKLFF.

This clonotype was seen many times. V and J are TRBV6-2 or TRBV6-3 and TRBJ2-4; tentatively, D is TRBD1 (6 bases). The V and J ends lost 6 bases and 0 bases respectively, with 18 bases between them. This CDR3 comprises 17 residues. Germline assignment: CDR1 MNHEY and CDR2 SVGEGT. The CDR3 is CASSSSGTPLAKNIQYF. DNA for the CDR3: TGTGCCAGCAGCTCTTCCGGGACACCCCTAGCCAAAAACATTCAGTACTTC.